What follows are 16 T cell receptor beta chains derived from one specimen sequenced in a study of shared clonotypes between healthy human individuals. The method was immunoSEQ multiplex PCR; TCRdb's version includes in-frame clones alone and lacks a portion of them. The sample has about 2.3 million clones; 80% to 95% are singletons. Sequenced sample: naive CD4+ T cells from PBMCs. Subset: CD45RA+ positively selected. The source of these receptors is a man between 18 and 35 years old in good health. Some clones in this sample may be carry-over from other donors' samples.

Remarks on this clone: Other DNA variants within this sample encode the same CDR3. V gene TRBV7-3 combines with J gene TRBJ2-7, with 8 bases lining up with TRBD2. Germline V gene data show CDR1 as SGHTA and CDR2 as FQGTGA. V shed 2 bases and J 4 bases; nucleotides not matched to a gene: 4. The CDR3 extends over 14 amino acids. This CDR3 is CASSLRAGAYEQYF. CDR3 sequence (DNA): TGTGCCAGCAGCTTACGAGCGGGAGCTTACGAGCAGTACTTC.

The chain uses TRBV28 and TRBJ2-1, with TRBD2 identical over 16 bases. The V and J ends lost 6 bases and 3 bases, in that order; junction bases with no gene match: 20. The germline V gene encodes CDR1 MDHEN and CDR2 SYDVKM. The CDR3 loop spans 22 amino acids. CDR3 residues: CASRGTGTSGRAGSQSYNEQFF. The CDR3 DNA reads TGTGCCAGCAGGGGCACCGGGACTAGCGGGAGGGCCGGTTCCCAAAGCTACAATGAGCAGTTCTTC.

The rearrangement links TRBV27 to TRBJ2-7, with 8 bases aligning to TRBD1. J gave up 4 bases and V 4 bases, and 12 bases lay outside the gene matches. The CDR3 totals 16 residues. Germline-derived CDR1 and CDR2 are MNHEY and SMNVEV (reference sequence). Written as DNA, the CDR3 is TGTGCCAGCAGTTCTCGGGCGCCAGGGGGCGGATACGAGCAGTACTTC. Translating gives CASSSRAPGGGYEQYF.

The genes are TRBV18 and TRBJ1-1; perhaps TRBD1 as D (5 bases). This CDR3 comprises 13 residues. Germline V lookup: CDR1 KGHSH, CDR2 LQKENI. The V gene lost 6 bases and the J gene lost 5 bases, with 13 bases spanning the gap. CDR3 region: CASSDRLGTEAFF. The CDR3 bases are TGTGCCAGCTCTGACAGACTAGGGACTGAAGCTTTCTTT.

This chain connects TRBV29-1 to TRBJ1-1, with D tentatively TRBD1 (6 bases). This CDR3 is built from 15 residues. The ends were cut back, 7 bases at V and 0 bases at J, with 18 bases in the middle. CDR1 SQVTM and CDR2 ANQGSEA come from the germline V gene. This CDR3 is CSGGGGWGMNTEAFF. CDR3 nucleotides: TGCAGCGGTGGGGGCGGGTGGGGAATGAACACTGAAGCTTTCTTT.

The genes are TRBV7-9 and TRBJ1-5; unclear D gene. The length of the CDR3 is 15 residues. V was shortened by 5 bases and J by 6 bases, with 17 bases between the two germline ends. CDR1 and CDR2 (germline): SEHNR, FQNEAQ (reference sequence). CDR3 residues: CASSAEGSIPQPQHF. The DNA for the CDR3 is TGTGCCAGCAGCGCGGAGGGCTCCATCCCTCAGCCCCAGCATTTT.

The chain combines TRBV6-6 with TRBJ1-1; no clear D. V lost 1 base and J lost 4, with 1 base in between. The V gene's germline CDR1 is MNHNY and CDR2 SVGAGI (reference sequence). The CDR3 spans 11 residues. The CDR3 nucleotides are TGTGCCAGCAGTTACTTCACTGAAGCTTTCTTT. Residues: CASSYFTEAFF.

The chain employs TRBV6-1 and TRBJ2-1; D might be TRBD2 (6 bases). The CDR3 has 17 residues. Germline CDR1 reads MNHNS; CDR2 reads SASEGT. The ends were cut back, 0 bases at V and 0 bases at J, with 12 bases in the middle. The DNA of the CDR3 is TGTGCCAGCAGTGAAGCCGCGGGGAAGAGCTCCTACAATGAGCAGTTCTTC. This translates into CASSEAAGKSSYNEQFF.

Concerning this clone: Other DNA variants within this sample encode the same CDR3. V gene TRBV18 combines with J gene TRBJ2-7, with unresolved D. The germline V gene encodes CDR1 KGHSH and CDR2 LQKENI. There are 14 residues in the CDR3. V gave up 3 bases and J gave up 0 bases, with 9 bases separating them. CDR3 protein: CASSPGASSYEQYF. CDR3 nucleotides: TGTGCCAGCTCACCTGGCGCGAGCTCCTACGAGCAGTACTTC.

The rearrangement links TRBV14 to TRBJ1-4, with TRBD1 as a possible D gene (6 bases). Between the trimmed V and J ends, which lost 5 bases and 4 bases, there was a span of 14 bases. This CDR3 comprises 15 residues. Germline V gene lookup returns CDR1 SGHDN and CDR2 FVKESK. CDR3 amino acids: CASSEGQKINEKLFF. The CDR3 DNA follows: TGTGCCAGCAGCGAAGGACAGAAGATTAATGAAAAACTGTTTTTT.

The chain combines TRBV7-8 with TRBJ2-2; D unclear. CDR1 and CDR2 from the germline V gene are SGHVS and FQNEAQ. The CDR3 runs to 13 residues. Trimming took 3 bases from V and 13 from J, leaving 15 bases between them. The CDR3 region is CASSFGGPGPLFF. Here the CDR3 DNA reads TGTGCCAGCAGCTTCGGTGGACCCGGGCCGCTGTTTTTT. Based on the CDR3 plus reference TRBV7-8 and TRBJ2-2, the full variable domain is GAGVSQSPRYKVAKRGQDVALRCDPISGHVSLFWYQQALGQGPEFLTYFQNEAQLDKSGLPSDRFFAERPEGSVSTLKIQRTQQEDSAVYLCASSFGGPGPLFFGEGSRLTVL.

This chain uses TRBV7-8 with TRBJ1-4; no clear D. V was trimmed by 2 bases and J by 3 bases, leaving 10 bases between them. This CDR3 comprises 15 residues. The germline V gene encodes CDR1 SGHVS and CDR2 FQNEAQ. The CDR3 coding sequence is TGTGCCAGCAGCTTACTGGAAAACGCTAATGAAAAACTGTTTTTT. Amino acids: CASSLLENANEKLFF.

This sequence joins TRBV5-1 and TRBJ2-3, with 9 bases identical to TRBD2. This CDR3 is 15 amino acids long. V lost 3 bases and J lost 5; bases outside the gene matches: 7. Germline V CDR1 and CDR2: SGHRS, YFSETQ. CDR3 bases: TGCGCCAGCAGCTCGCTAGCGGGACGGCAAGATACGCAGTATTTT. This translates into CASSSLAGRQDTQYF.

The CDR3: CASRPTGVTEAFF. CDR3 DNA: TGTGCCAGCAGACCAACAGGGGTCACTGAAGCTTTCTTT. The chain recombines TRBV28 with TRBJ1-1, with 7 bases lining up with TRBD1. Germline trimming cut 6 bases from V and 4 bases from J; bases unmatched to any gene: 5. CDR1 and CDR2 from the germline V gene are MDHEN and SYDVKM. The length of the CDR3 is 13 residues. Full variable domain (rest looked up from reference TRBV28 and TRBJ1-1): DVKVTQSSRYLVKRTGEKVFLECVQDMDHENMFWYRQDPGLGLRLIYFSYDVKMKEKGDIPEGYSVSREKKERFSLILESASTNQTSMYLCASRPTGVTEAFFGQGTRLTVV.

The rearrangement links TRBV5-1 to TRBJ2-1; maybe TRBD1 (6 bases). CDR1 is SGHRS, CDR2 YFSETQ, per germline. The CDR3 spans 16 residues. Trimming took 0 bases from V and 3 from J, leaving 13 bases between them. CDR3 DNA sequence: TGCGCCAGCAGCTTGGTGGGGGCGCGGGTCTACAATGAGCAGTTCTTC. Protein product: CASSLVGARVYNEQFF. The full variable domain, its missing parts supplied by reference TRBV5-1 and TRBJ2-1, is KAGVTQTPRYLIKTRGQQVTLSCSPISGHRSVSWYQQTPGQGLQFLFEYFSETQRNKGNFPGRFSGRQFSNSRSEMNVSTLELGDSALYLCASSLVGARVYNEQFFGPGTRLTVL.

The chain couples TRBV15 to TRBJ2-3, with 12 positions matching TRBD2. This CDR3 has 18 residues. Germline V gene lookup returns CDR1 LNHNV and CDR2 YYDKDF (reference sequence). V shed 4 bases and J 0 bases; nucleotides not matched to a gene: 8. CDR3 sequence: CATSTYLAGGTSTDTQYF. DNA of the CDR3: TGTGCCACCAGCACATATCTAGCGGGAGGGACTAGCACAGATACGCAGTATTTT.